This TCR beta chain derives from a study of cytomegalovirus exposure and HLA in healthy donors. Overall study context: T cells numbering about 200 million yielded 95 million to 140 million unique TCR beta sequences in an earlier analysis.

Study results and limitations: Earlier results showed most TCR beta V segments being productive about 90% or about 30% of the time. Most subjects' HLA-A and HLA-B alleles were reportedly predicted from TCR beta sequences.

The PCR made use of 60 Vbeta and 13 Jbeta primers. Under the authors' procedure: There were tens of millions of unique TCR beta chains by a later count, and about 12 million of them were shared. Assay used: immunoSEQ multiplex PCR; TCRdb lists only in-frame clones, some missing. The D gene and trimming were derived from the DNA, and the V and J assignments and clone size from that table. The data show under 200,000 clones, approximately 81% seen once. For this clone: Antigen: not known.

V lost 3 bases and J lost 7, with 21 bases in between. There are 16 residues in the CDR3. Germline CDR1 and CDR2: ENHRY and SYGVKD. Sequenced: PBMCs. The sequence came from a boy between 2 and 15 years old in good health and CMV-seronegative. The chain links TRBV10-3 to TRBJ2-5, with D uncertain. The CDR3 reads CAISDEVSSHPGTQYF. The DNA of the CDR3 is TGTGCCATCAGTGATGAAGTCTCAAGTCATCCCGGGACCCAGTACTTC.